The clone carrying this TCR beta chain is a singleton in its sample. Its cognate antigen is unknown. The method was immunoSEQ multiplex PCR; TCRdb's version includes in-frame clones alone and lacks a portion of them. The data contain more than 120,000 clones, roughly 87% of them seen just once; the ten biggest clones take up under 5%. This record comes from a study of cytomegalovirus exposure and HLA in healthy donors. Whole-study findings and limits: Most observed TCR sequences were rare, whereas some public TCRs were detected in many donors. Cytomegalovirus status was reportedly diagnosed by the classifier with high sensitivity and specificity.

CDR3 size: 12 residues. V lost 8 bases, J lost 0 bases, and 8 bases lay in between. The germline V gene encodes CDR1 LNHDA and CDR2 SQIVND (reference sequence). Separate from the roughly 670-subject first cohort, the roughly 120-subject validation cohort was the one that the donors belonged to. The TCR comes from a young man in good health and CMV-seropositive. The chain links TRBV19 to TRBJ2-7; no clear D gene. The sequenced sample was PBMCs. Here the CDR3 reads CASRGDSYEQYF. CDR3 DNA: TGTGCCAGTCGAGGAGACTCCTACGAGCAGTACTTC. Full variable domain (rest looked up from reference TRBV19 and TRBJ2-7): DGGITQSPKYLFRKEGQNVTLSCEQNLNHDAMYWYRQDPGQGLRLIYYSQIVNDFQKGDIAEGYSVSREKKESFPLTVTSAQKNPTAFYLCASRGDSYEQYFGPGTRLTVT.